The entry below describes one T cell receptor (beta chain). Antigen unknown. The data stem from a study of T-cell memory formation after mild COVID-19. Amplification by 5'RACE using constant-segment primers produced TCR alpha and TCR beta cDNA libraries that carried sample barcodes and UMIs. MiXCR, applied by TCRdb to the 5' RACE reads, yields one record per CDR3 protein. The sample comprises roughly 52,000 distinct CDR3 sequences, about 7% of which are singletons, and 1.4% rests with the top ten. Trimming stripped 5 bases from V and 6 bases from J, with 8 bases between. Germline CDR1 KGHSH, CDR2 LQKENI. The CDR3 totals 11 residues. Study-level findings and limits: Memory from before infection featured some responding clones, which suggests cross-reactive memory joined. Contracting CD4+ clones lay largely in CM and EM, with CD8+ ones residing in EMRA.

The V gene is TRBV18, the J gene TRBJ2-7, with no clear D. The TCR comes from a young man who had mild COVID-19 (a few samples of this study predate the infection). Cell type and time point are not known. The source material was PBMCs or a T cell subset sorted from them (not recorded which). The CDR3 DNA reads as TGTGCCAGCTCATCTTCTCTCGAGCAGTACTTC. Amino acids: CASSSSLEQYF.